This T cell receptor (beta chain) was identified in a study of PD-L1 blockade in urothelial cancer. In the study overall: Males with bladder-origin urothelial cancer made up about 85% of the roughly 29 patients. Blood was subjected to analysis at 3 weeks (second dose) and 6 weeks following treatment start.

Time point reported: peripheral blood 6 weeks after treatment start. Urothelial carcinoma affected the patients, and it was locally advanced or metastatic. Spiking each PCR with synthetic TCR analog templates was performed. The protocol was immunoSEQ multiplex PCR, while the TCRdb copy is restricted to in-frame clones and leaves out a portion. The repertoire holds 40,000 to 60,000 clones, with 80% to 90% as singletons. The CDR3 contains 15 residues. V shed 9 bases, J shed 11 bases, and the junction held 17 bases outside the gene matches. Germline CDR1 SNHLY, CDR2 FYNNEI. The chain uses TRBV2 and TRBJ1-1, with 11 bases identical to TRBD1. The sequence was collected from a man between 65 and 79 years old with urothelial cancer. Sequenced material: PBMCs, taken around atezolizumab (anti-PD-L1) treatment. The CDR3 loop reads CASGQGALVAVGAFF. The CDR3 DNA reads TGTGCCAGTGGACAGGGGGCGCTTGTAGCCGTTGGGGCTTTCTTT.